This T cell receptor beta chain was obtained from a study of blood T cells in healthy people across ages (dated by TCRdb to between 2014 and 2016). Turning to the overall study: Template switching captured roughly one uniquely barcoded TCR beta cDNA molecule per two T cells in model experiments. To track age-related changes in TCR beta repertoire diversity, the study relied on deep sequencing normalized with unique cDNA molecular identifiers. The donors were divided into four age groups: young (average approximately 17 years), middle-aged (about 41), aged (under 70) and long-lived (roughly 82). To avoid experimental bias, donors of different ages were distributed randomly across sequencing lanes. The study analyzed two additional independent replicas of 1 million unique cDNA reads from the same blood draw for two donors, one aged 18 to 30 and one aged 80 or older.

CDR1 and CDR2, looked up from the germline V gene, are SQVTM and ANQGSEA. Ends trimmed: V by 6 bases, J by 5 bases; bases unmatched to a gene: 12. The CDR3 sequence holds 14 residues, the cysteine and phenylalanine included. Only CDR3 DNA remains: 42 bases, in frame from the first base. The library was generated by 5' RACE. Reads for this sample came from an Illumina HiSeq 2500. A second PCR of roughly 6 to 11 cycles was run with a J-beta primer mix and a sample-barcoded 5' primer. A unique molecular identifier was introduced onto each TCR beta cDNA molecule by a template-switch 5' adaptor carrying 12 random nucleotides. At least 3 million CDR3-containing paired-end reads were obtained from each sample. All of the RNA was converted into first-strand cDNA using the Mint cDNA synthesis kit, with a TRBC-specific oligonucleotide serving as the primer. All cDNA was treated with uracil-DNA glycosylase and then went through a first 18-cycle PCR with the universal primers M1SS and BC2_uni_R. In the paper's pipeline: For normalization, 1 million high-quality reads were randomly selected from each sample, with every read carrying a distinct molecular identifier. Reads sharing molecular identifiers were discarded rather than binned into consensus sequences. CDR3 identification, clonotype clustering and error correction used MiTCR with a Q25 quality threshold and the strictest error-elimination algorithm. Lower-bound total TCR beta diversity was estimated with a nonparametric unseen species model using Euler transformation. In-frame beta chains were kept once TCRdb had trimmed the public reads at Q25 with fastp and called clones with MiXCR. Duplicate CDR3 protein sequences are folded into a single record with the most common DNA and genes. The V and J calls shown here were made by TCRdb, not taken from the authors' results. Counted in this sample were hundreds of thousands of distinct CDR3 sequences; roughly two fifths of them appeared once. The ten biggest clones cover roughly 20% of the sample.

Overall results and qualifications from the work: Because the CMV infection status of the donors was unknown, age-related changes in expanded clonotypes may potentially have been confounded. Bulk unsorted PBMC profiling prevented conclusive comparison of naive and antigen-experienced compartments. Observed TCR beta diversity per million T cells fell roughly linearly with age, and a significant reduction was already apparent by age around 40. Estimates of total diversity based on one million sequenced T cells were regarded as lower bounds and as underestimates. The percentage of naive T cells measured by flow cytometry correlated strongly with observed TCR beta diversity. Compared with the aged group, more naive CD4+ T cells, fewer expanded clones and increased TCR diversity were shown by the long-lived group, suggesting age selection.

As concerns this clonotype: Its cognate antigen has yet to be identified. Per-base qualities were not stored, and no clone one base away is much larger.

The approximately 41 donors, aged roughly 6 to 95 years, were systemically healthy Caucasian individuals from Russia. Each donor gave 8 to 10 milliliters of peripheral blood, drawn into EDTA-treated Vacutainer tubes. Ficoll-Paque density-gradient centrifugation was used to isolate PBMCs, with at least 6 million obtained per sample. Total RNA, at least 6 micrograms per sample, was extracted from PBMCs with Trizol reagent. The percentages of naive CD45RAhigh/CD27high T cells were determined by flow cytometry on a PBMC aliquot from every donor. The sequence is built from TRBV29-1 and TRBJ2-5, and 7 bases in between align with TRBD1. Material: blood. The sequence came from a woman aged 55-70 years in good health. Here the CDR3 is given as CSVATSGGSETQYF. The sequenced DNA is TGCAGCGTGGCTACATCAGGGGGAAGCGAGACCCAGTACTTC.